This entry is about one T cell receptor beta chain. The antigen remains unidentified. This sample stems from a study of a mutant IDH1 vaccine in newly diagnosed glioma. Looking at the study overall: All eight of the vaccinations patients received fell in weeks 1, 3, 5, 7, 11, 15, 19 and 23. The first vaccination came 4-6 weeks after radiotherapy alone, or with temozolomide cycles. Treated individuals were roughly 62% male and about 38% female, averaging roughly 43 years of age. General study findings and limits: Pseudoprogression seemingly bore no relation to changes in top peripheral T cell clonotypes.

Clones were sequenced by immunoSEQ multiplex PCR, and TCRdb holds only the in-frame ones, with some missing. This sample has 20,000 to 25,000 clones; around 92% occur once, and the top ten carry more than 5.5%. The time point was: week 11, during vaccination. Each dose delivered 300 ug of mutant IDH1 20-mer peptide subcutaneously with imiquimod. From germline, CDR1 is SGHTS and CDR2 YDEGEE. The CDR3 has 16 amino acids. With V trimmed by 0 bases and J by 4 bases, 7 bases remained unmatched. The receptor was derived from a woman aged 40 to 50 with glioma. The sequencing used PBMCs, collected from a glioma patient whose treatment included an IDH1 peptide vaccine. The chain recombines TRBV5-8 with TRBJ1-3; TRBD1 matches 7 bases. CDR3: CASSLEEGAAGNTIYF. CDR3 sequence (DNA): TGTGCCAGCAGCTTGGAGGAGGGGGCGGCCGGAAACACCATATATTTT.